What follows are 3 T cell receptor beta chains derived from one specimen sequenced in a study of blood T cell repertoires in COVID-19. Assay used: immunoSEQ multiplex PCR; TCRdb lists only in-frame clones, some missing. The table records under 200,000 clones, about four fifths of them present only once. Sample: peripheral blood. The receptors shown here come from a man aged 55 to 69 with acute or convalescent COVID-19.

The chain is built from TRBV2 and TRBJ2-2, with TRBD2 identical over 16 bases. Germline assignment: CDR1 SNHLY and CDR2 FYNNEI. The CDR3 is made up of 20 amino acids. J lost 3 bases, V lost 6 bases, and 13 bases had no gene match. Written as DNA, the CDR3 is TGTGCCAGCAGGAAACCGGGACTAGCGGGGGGGCTCAGTGACACCGGGGAGCTGTTTTTT. This codes for CASRKPGLAGGLSDTGELFF.

The chain is built from TRBV6-5 and TRBJ1-5; D is perhaps TRBD1 (6 bases). V lost 2 bases and J lost 5, with 16 bases in between. The CDR3 extends over 16 amino acids. Germline V gene lookup returns CDR1 MNHEY and CDR2 SVGAGI. The CDR3 spells CASSYPEDRADQPQHF. The CDR3 DNA reads as TGTGCCAGCAGTTACCCGGAGGACAGAGCAGATCAGCCCCAGCATTTT.

The CDR3: CASGPTGANTGELFF. The CDR3 coding sequence is TGTGCCAGTGGACCGACAGGGGCGAACACCGGGGAGCTGTTTTTT. The V call is TRBV2, the J call TRBJ2-2; 8 nucleotides align to TRBD1. Germline assignment: CDR1 SNHLY and CDR2 FYNNEI. J was trimmed by 0 bases and V by 9 bases; bases with no gene match: 6. The CDR3 is made up of 15 amino acids.